The clone carrying this TCR beta chain was detected a few times. Its matching antigen is unknown. Sequenced material consisted of expressed TCRB transcripts (all of the isolated RNA was reverse transcribed). The method was immunoSEQ multiplex PCR; TCRdb's version includes in-frame clones alone and lacks a portion of them. This table holds 970,000 or so clones, roughly 16% found once. This CDR3 has 12 residues. The V gene lost 6 bases and the J gene lost 5 bases, with 10 bases spanning the gap. Germline CDR1 SNHLY, CDR2 FYNNEI. This entry is derived from a study of beta chain features in type 1 diabetes. Whole-study results and caveats: HLA influence on TCRB rearrangement stayed unresolved here.

Blood was drawn once from each donor into heparinised tubes. The draws averaged about 110 mL. The clonotype comes from a woman aged 18-29 years in good health. What was sequenced was naive CD4+ T cells from blood. This rearrangement joins TRBV2 to TRBJ2-5; either TRBD1 or TRBD2 may supply D (5 bases each). Here the CDR3 reads CASRRGEETQYF. CDR3 coding DNA: TGTGCCAGCAGAAGAGGGGAGGAGACCCAGTACTTC.